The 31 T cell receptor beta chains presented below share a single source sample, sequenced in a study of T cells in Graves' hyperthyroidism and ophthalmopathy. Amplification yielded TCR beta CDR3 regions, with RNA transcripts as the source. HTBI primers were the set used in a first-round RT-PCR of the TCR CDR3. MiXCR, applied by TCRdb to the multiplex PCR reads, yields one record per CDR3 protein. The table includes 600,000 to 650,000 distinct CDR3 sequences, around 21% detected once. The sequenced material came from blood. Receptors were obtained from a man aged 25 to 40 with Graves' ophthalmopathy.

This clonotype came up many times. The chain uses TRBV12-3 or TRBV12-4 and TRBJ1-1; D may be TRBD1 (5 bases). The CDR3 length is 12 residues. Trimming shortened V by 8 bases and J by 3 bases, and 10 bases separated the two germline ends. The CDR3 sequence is CASCLGDTEAFF. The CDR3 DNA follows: TGTGCCAGCTGCTTAGGGGACACTGAAGCTTTCTTT.

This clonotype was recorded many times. Written as DNA, the CDR3 is TGTGCCAGTAGTATCACCCAGGGAGCTAATCAGCCCCAGCATTTT. Encoded protein: CASSITQGANQPQHF. The J gene is TRBJ1-5, the V gene TRBV19; tentatively, D is TRBD1 (5 bases). Germline V CDR1 and CDR2: LNHDA, SQIVND (reference sequence). This CDR3 is built from 15 residues. Trimming cost V 3 bases and J 4 bases, with 13 bases left between them.

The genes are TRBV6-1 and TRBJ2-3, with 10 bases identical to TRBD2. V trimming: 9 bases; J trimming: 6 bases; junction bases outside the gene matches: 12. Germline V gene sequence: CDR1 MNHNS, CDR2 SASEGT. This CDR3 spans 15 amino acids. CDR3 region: CASRTGTSEGDTQYF. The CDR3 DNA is TGTGCCAGTCGGACCGGGACTAGCGAGGGGGATACGCAGTATTTT.

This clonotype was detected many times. CDR3 DNA sequence: TGTGCCAGCAGTCGAAGGGGAGGACAGGGATGGGTGGCAAATCAGCCCCAGCATTTT. Its translation is CASSRRGGQGWVANQPQHF. The chain carries TRBV2 and TRBJ1-5; 8 bases are shared with TRBD1. The CDR3 contains 19 residues. The junction had 19 bases not matched to a gene; V was cut back by 5 bases and J by 4 bases. CDR1 SNHLY and CDR2 FYNNEI come from the germline V gene.

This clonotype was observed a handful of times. DNA of the CDR3: TGCGCCAGCAGCCCGGAGACAGCCGCCTACGAGCAGTACTTC. Protein product: CASSPETAAYEQYF. The chain recombines TRBV5-1 with TRBJ2-7; perhaps TRBD1 as D (5 bases). The CDR3 has 14 residues. Trimming cost V 4 bases and J 2 bases, with 13 bases left between them. Germline loops: CDR1 SGHRS, CDR2 YFSETQ.

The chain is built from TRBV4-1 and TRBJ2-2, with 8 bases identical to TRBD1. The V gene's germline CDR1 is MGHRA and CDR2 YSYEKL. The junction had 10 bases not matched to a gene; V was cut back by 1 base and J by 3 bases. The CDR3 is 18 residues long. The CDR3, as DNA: TGCGCCAGCAGCCAAGTCGGCAGGGGGCGAAGACACACCGGGGAGCTGTTTTTT. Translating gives CASSQVGRGRRHTGELFF.

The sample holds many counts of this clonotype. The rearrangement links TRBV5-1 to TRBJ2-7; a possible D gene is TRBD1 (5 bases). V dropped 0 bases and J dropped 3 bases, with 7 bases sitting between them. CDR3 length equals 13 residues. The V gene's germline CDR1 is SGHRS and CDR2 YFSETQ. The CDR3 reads CASSLGTIYEQYF. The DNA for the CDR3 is TGCGCCAGCAGCTTGGGGACAATCTACGAGCAGTACTTC.

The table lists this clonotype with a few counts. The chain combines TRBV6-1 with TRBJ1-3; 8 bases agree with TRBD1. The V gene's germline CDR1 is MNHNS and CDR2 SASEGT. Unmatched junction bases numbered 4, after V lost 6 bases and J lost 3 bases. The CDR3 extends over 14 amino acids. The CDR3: CASRRQGLGNTIYF. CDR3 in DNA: TGTGCCAGCAGGCGACAGGGGCTTGGAAACACCATATATTTT.

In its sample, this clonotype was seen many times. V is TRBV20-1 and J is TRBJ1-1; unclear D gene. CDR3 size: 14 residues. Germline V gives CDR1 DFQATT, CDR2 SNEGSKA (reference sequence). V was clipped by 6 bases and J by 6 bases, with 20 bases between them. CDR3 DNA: TGCAGTGCCCGAGCCCCAGCTACGGGCGCTGAAGCTTTCTTT. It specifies CSARAPATGAEAFF.

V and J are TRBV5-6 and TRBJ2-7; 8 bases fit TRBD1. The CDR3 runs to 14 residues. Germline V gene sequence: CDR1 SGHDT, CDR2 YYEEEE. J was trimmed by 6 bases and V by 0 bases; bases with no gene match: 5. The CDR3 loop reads CASSLGTGTFEQYF. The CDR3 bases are TGTGCCAGCAGCTTGGGGACAGGGACGTTCGAGCAGTACTTC.

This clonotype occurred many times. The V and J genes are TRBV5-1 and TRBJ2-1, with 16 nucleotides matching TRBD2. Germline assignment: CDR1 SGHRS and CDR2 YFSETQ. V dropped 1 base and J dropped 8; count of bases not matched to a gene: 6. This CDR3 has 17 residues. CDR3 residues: CASSLRGLAGGPHEQFF. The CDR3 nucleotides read TGCGCCAGCAGCTTGCGGGGACTAGCGGGAGGGCCACATGAGCAGTTCTTC.

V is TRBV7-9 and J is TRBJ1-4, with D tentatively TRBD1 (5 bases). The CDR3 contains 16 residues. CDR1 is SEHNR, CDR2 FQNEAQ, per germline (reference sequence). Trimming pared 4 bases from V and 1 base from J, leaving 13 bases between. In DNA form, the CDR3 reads TGTGCCAGCAGCTCCCGGGGCGGACTAACTAATGAAAAACTGTTTTTT. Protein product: CASSSRGGLTNEKLFF.

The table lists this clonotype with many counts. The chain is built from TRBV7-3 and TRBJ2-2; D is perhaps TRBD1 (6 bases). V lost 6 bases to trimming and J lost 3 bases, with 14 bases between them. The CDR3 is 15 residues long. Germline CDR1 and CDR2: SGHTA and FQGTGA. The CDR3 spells CASRRGGSDTGELFF. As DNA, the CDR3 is TGTGCCAGCAGACGAGGGGGATCGGACACCGGGGAGCTGTTTTTT.

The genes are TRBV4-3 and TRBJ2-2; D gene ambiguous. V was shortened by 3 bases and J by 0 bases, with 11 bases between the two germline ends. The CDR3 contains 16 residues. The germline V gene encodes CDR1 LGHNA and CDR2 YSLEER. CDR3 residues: CASSHSWGTNTGELFF. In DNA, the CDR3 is TGCGCCAGCAGCCATTCCTGGGGAACGAACACCGGGGAGCTGTTTTTT.

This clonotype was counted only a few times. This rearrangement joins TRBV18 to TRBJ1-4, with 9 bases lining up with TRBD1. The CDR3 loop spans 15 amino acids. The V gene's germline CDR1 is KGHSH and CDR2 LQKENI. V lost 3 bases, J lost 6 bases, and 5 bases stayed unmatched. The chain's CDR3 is CASSPRTGVDEKLFF. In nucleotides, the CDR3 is TGTGCCAGCTCACCGCGGACAGGGGTGGATGAAAAACTGTTTTTT.

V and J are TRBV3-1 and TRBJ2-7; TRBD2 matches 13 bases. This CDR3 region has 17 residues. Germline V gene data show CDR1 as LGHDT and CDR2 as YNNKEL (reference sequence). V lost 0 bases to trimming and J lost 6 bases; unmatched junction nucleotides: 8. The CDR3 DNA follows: TGTGCCAGCAGCCAAGATGTGACTAGCGGGAGGTCGGGCGAGCAGTACTTC. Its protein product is CASSQDVTSGRSGEQYF.

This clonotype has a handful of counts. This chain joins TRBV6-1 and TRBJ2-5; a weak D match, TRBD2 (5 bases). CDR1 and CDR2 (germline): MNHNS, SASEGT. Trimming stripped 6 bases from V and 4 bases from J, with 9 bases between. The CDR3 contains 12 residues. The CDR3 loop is CASRTGSETQYF. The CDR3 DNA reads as TGTGCCAGCAGAACGGGGTCAGAGACCCAGTACTTC.

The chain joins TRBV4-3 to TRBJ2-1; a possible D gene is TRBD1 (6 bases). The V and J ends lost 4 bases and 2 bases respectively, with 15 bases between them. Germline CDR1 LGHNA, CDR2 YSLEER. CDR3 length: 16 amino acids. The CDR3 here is CASSLTRGVAYNEQFF. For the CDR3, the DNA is TGCGCCAGCAGCCTGACCAGGGGTGTCGCCTACAATGAGCAGTTCTTC.

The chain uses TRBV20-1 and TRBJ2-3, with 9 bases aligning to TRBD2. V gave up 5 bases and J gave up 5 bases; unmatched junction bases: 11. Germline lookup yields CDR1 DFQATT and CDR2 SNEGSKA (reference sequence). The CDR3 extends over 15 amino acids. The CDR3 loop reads CSALPGTSIRDTQYF. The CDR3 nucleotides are TGCAGTGCTCTCCCCGGGACTAGCATTAGAGATACGCAGTATTTT.

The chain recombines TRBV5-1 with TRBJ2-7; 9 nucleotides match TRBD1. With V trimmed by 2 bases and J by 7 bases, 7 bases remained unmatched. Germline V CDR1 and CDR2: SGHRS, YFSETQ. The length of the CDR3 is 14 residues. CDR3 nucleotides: TGCGCCAGCAGCTTAGGGACAGGGCAATTTGAGCAGTACTTC. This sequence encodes CASSLGTGQFEQYF.

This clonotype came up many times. This CDR3 reads CASSPRDSLNTEAFF. The CDR3, as DNA: TGTGCCAGCAGCCCCCGGGACAGTCTCAACACTGAAGCTTTCTTT. V gene TRBV7-9 combines with J gene TRBJ1-1; 7 bases match TRBD1. From germline, CDR1 is SEHNR and CDR2 FQNEAQ (reference sequence). The CDR3 is 15 amino acids. The V and J ends lost 5 bases and 2 bases, in that order; junction bases with no gene match: 8.

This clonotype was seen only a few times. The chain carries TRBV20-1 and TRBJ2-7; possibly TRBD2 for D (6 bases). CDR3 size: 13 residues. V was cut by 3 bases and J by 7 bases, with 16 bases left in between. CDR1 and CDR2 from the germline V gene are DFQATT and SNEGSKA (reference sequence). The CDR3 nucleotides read TGCAGTGCTAGGGGGACCCCTCGGGAGGAGCAGTACTTC. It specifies CSARGTPREEQYF.

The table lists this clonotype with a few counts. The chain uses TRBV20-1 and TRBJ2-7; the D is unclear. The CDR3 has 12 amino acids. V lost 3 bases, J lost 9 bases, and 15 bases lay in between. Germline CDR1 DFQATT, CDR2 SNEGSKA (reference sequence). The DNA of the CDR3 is TGCAGTGCTAGTTACTTACCGTCAGGGCAGTACTTC. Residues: CSASYLPSGQYF.

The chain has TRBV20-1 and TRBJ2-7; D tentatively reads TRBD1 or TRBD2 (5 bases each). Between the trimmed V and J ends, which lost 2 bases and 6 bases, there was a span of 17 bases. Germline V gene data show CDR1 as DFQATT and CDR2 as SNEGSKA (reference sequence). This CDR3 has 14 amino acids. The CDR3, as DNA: TGCAGTGCTAGATCGGCAGGGCGGGCGTCCGAGCAGTACTTC. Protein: CSARSAGRASEQYF.

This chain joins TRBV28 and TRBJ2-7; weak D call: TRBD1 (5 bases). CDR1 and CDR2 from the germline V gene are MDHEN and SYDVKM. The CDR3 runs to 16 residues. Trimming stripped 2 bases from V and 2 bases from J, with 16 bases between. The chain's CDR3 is CASSLVKGALAYEQYF. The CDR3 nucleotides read TGTGCCAGCAGTTTAGTTAAAGGGGCCTTAGCCTACGAGCAGTACTTC.

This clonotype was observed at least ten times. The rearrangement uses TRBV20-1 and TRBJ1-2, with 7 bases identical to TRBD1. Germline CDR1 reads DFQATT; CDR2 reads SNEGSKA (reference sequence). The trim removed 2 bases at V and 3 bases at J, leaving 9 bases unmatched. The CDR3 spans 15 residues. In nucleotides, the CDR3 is TGCAGTGCTAGAATATCGTCCGGGACAGACTATGGCTACACCTTC. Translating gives CSARISSGTDYGYTF.

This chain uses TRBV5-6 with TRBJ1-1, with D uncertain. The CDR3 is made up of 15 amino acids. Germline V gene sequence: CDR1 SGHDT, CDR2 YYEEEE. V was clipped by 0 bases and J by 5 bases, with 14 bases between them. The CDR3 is CASSLAGLRGTEAFF. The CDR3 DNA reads TGTGCCAGCAGCTTGGCCGGGCTCCGGGGAACTGAAGCTTTCTTT.

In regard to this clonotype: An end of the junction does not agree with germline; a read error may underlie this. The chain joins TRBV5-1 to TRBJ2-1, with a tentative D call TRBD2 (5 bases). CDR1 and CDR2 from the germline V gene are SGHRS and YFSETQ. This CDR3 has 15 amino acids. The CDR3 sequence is CASTLVGVIYNEQFF. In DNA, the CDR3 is TGCGCCAGCACCTTGGTGGGAGTGATATACAATGAGCAGTTCTTC.

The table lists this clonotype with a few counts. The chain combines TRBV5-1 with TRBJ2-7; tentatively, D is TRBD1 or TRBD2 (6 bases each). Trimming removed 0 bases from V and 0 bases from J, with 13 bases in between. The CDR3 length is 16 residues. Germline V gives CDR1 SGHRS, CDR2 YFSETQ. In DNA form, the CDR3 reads TGCGCCAGCAGCTTGGTGACGGGGGACAACTCCTACGAGCAGTACTTC. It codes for CASSLVTGDNSYEQYF.

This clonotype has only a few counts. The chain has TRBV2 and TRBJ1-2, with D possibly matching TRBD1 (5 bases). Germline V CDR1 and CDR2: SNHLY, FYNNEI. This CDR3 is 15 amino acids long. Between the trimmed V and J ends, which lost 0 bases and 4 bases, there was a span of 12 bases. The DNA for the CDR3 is TGTGCCAGCAGTGAAGCTTCAGGTGGGGGCTATGGCTACACCTTC. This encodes CASSEASGGGYGYTF.

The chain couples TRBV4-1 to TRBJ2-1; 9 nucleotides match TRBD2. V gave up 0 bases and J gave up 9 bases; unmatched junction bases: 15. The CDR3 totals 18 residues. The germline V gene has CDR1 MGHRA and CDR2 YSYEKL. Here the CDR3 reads CASSQDLSGRPARGEQFF. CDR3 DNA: TGCGCCAGCAGCCAAGATTTGAGCGGGAGGCCGGCCAGAGGTGAGCAGTTCTTC.